A single sample is the source of the 3 T cell receptor beta chains below, sequenced in a study of blood T cell repertoires in COVID-19. Assay used: immunoSEQ multiplex PCR; TCRdb lists only in-frame clones, some missing. The top ten hold approximately 2% of the sample, which has 100,000 to 150,000 clones, almost 70% seen once. The sample comprised peripheral blood. These receptors all come from a woman aged 70-85 years with acute or convalescent COVID-19.

The J gene is TRBJ1-2, the V gene TRBV5-1, with TRBD1 matching 8 bases. The CDR3 is 15 amino acids. Germline V CDR1 and CDR2: SGHRS, YFSETQ. V lost 2 bases, J lost 2 bases, and 5 bases stayed unmatched. The CDR3 here is CASSFPTGANYGYTF. The CDR3 DNA follows: TGCGCCAGCAGCTTTCCGACAGGGGCGAACTATGGCTACACCTTC.

This clone has a count of ten or more. V usage is TRBV29-1 and J usage is TRBJ1-5; tentative D call: TRBD1 (5 bases). The CDR3 consists of 15 residues. Germline loops: CDR1 SQVTM, CDR2 ANQGSEA. Trimming cost V 6 bases and J 0 bases, with 15 bases left between them. The DNA for the CDR3 is TGCAGCGTCCACTACAAACAGGTTAGCAATCAGCCCCAGCATTTT. Translating it yields CSVHYKQVSNQPQHF.

This clone showed up just a few times. The rearrangement uses TRBV19 and TRBJ1-1, with D maybe TRBD1 (6 bases). The CDR3 loop spans 14 amino acids. The V and J ends lost 3 bases and 3 bases respectively, with 11 bases between them. CDR1 is LNHDA and CDR2 is SQIVND in the germline V gene (reference sequence). The CDR3 DNA is TGTGCCAGTAGTATCCTACAGGGAGACACTGAAGCTTTCTTT. It encodes CASSILQGDTEAFF. The full variable domain, with the rest looked up from reference TRBV19 and TRBJ1-1, is DGGITQSPKYLFRKEGQNVTLSCEQNLNHDAMYWYRQDPGQGLRLIYYSQIVNDFQKGDIAEGYSVSREKKESFPLTVTSAQKNPTAFYLCASSILQGDTEAFFGQGTRLTVV.